This passage covers 31 T cell receptor beta chains from one sample sequenced in a study of T cell responses to AZD1222 COVID-19 vaccine. Generated by immunoSEQ multiplex PCR, the TCRdb table keeps only in-frame clones and is missing some. The sample has 100,000 to 120,000 clones; about 81% are singletons. Here the sequenced sample was peripheral blood, taken on day 0 of AZD1222 vaccination. The receptors come from an adult in good health.

The J gene is TRBJ2-3, the V gene TRBV10-3; weak D call: TRBD1 (6 bases). CDR3 length: 15 residues. Trimming pared 6 bases from V and 0 bases from J, leaving 13 bases between. From germline, CDR1 is ENHRY and CDR2 SYGVKD. The CDR3 protein is CAISLRDISTDTQYF. CDR3 sequence (DNA): TGTGCCATCAGCCTCCGGGACATCAGCACAGATACGCAGTATTTT.

The rearrangement joins TRBV4-1 to TRBJ2-3, with D perhaps given as TRBD1 or TRBD2 (5 bases each). The germline CDR1 and CDR2 sequences are MGHRA and YSYEKL. CDR3 length: 16 amino acids. V was shortened by 4 bases and J by 1 base, with 15 bases between the two germline ends. The CDR3 here is CASSLRLGVGTDTQYF. The CDR3 DNA reads TGCGCCAGCAGCCTCAGACTGGGGGTCGGCACAGATACGCAGTATTTT.

The rearrangement links TRBV11-2 to TRBJ1-1, with TRBD1 identical over 7 bases. V trimming: 3 bases; J trimming: 1 base; junction bases outside the gene matches: 8. This CDR3 has 16 amino acids. Germline CDR1 and CDR2: SGHAT and FQNNGV. The CDR3 reads CASSFGRGRGNTEAFF. CDR3 in DNA: TGTGCCAGCAGCTTCGGTAGGGGGCGCGGGAACACTGAAGCTTTCTTT.

V is TRBV6-4 and J is TRBJ2-7; unclear D gene. This CDR3 contains 14 residues. V lost 10 bases, J lost 2 bases, and 18 bases lay in between. Germline CDR1 is MRHNA and CDR2 is SNTAGT. In DNA form, the CDR3 reads TGTGCCATATCCTCCCTGCGGTTAACCTACGAGCAGTACTTC. It encodes CAISSLRLTYEQYF.

This clone was recorded only once. The V call is TRBV27, the J call TRBJ1-1; D not resolved. The V end lost 0 bases, the J end lost 1 base, and 6 bases lay between the germline ends. Germline CDR1 reads MNHEY; CDR2 reads SMNVEV (reference sequence). The CDR3 spans 14 residues. CDR3 in amino acids: CASSLSSGNTEAFF. CDR3 bases: TGTGCCAGCAGTTTATCATCCGGGAACACTGAAGCTTTCTTT.

This clone was detected only a few times. The CDR3 is CSVEDRGRGNTIYF. As DNA, the CDR3 is TGCAGCGTTGAAGATCGGGGACGGGGGAACACCATATATTTT. The chain is built from TRBV29-1 and TRBJ1-3; D is perhaps TRBD1 (5 bases). This CDR3 region has 14 residues. Looked up from germline, CDR1 is SQVTM and CDR2 is ANQGSEA. Trimming cost V 0 bases and J 7 bases, with 13 bases left between them.

The chain employs TRBV5-4 and TRBJ1-2; D gene uncertain. V was cut by 1 base and J by 4 bases, with 11 bases left in between. The CDR3 length is 14 residues. CDR1 SGHNT and CDR2 YYREEE come from the germline V gene (reference sequence). The CDR3, as DNA: TGTGCCAGCAGCTTGTCCCGGAGAGGCTATGGCTACACCTTC. It translates to CASSLSRRGYGYTF. Together with reference TRBV5-4 and TRBJ1-2, the CDR3 gives the full variable domain: ETGVTQSPTHLIKTRGQQVTLRCSSQSGHNTVSWYQQALGQGPQFIFQYYREEENGRGNFPPRFSGLQFPNYSSELNVNALELDDSALYLCASSLSRRGYGYTFGSGTRLTVV.

This clone has a single count. The chain links TRBV4-3 to TRBJ2-1; D call uncertain. Trimming cost V 1 base and J 0 bases, with 7 bases left between them. Germline V gene lookup returns CDR1 LGHNA and CDR2 YSLEER. CDR3 size: 15 residues. CDR3 sequence reads: CASSQAPNSYNEQFF. DNA of the CDR3: TGCGCCAGCAGCCAAGCCCCAAACTCCTACAATGAGCAGTTCTTC.

This chain uses TRBV4-1 with TRBJ1-1; no clear D. V gave up 0 bases and J gave up 4 bases, with 18 bases separating them. CDR1 is MGHRA, CDR2 YSYEKL, per germline. CDR3 size: 17 residues. The CDR3 loop is CASSQDTRWRVVTEAFF. CDR3 nucleotide sequence: TGCGCCAGCAGCCAAGATACACGGTGGCGGGTGGTCACTGAAGCTTTCTTT.

The chain couples TRBV18 to TRBJ2-3; 11 nucleotides agree with TRBD1. Germline values: CDR1 KGHSH, CDR2 LQKENI. The CDR3 sequence is 13 residues long. The junction had 0 bases not matched to a gene; V was cut back by 8 bases and J by 2 bases. CDR3 in amino acids: CASGQGATDTQYF. The CDR3 DNA is TGTGCCAGCGGACAGGGGGCCACAGATACGCAGTATTTT.

The V and J genes are TRBV5-1 and TRBJ2-5, with no clear D. CDR1 SGHRS and CDR2 YFSETQ come from the germline V gene. The CDR3 spans 14 residues. Between the trimmed V and J ends, which lost 4 bases and 1 base, there was a span of 11 bases. The CDR3 spells CASSVDGSQETQYF. The CDR3 DNA reads TGCGCCAGCAGCGTGGACGGCAGCCAAGAGACCCAGTACTTC.

V is TRBV10-3 and J is TRBJ2-3; D is uncertain. Deletions cut 3 bases from V and 9 bases from J, with 19 bases between. The CDR3 contains 15 residues. Germline V CDR1 and CDR2: ENHRY, SYGVKD. The CDR3 DNA follows: TGTGCCATCAGTGACTGGTCCCGGACGGAGACGACGCAGTATTTT. Protein product: CAISDWSRTETTQYF.

The chain couples TRBV4-2 to TRBJ2-7; D call uncertain. The CDR3 has 15 residues. V was trimmed by 1 base and J by 0 bases, leaving 10 bases between them. Germline V CDR1 and CDR2: LGHNA, YNFKEQ. The CDR3 region has the DNA TGTGCCAGCAGCCAAGCGGACGCGAGCTCCTACGAGCAGTACTTC. Its translation is CASSQADASSYEQYF.

The V call is TRBV7-2, the J call TRBJ1-5; D might be TRBD1 (6 bases). V lost 3 bases, J lost 5 bases, and 14 bases lay in between. The germline V gene encodes CDR1 SGHTA and CDR2 FQGNSA. The CDR3 sequence is 15 residues long. The CDR3 sequence: CASSLRQGPYQPQHF. CDR3 bases: TGTGCCAGCAGCTTGCGGCAGGGGCCCTATCAGCCCCAGCATTTT.

V is TRBV5-4 and J is TRBJ2-7; TRBD2 matches at 15 bases. Germline values: CDR1 SGHNT, CDR2 YYREEE (reference sequence). The CDR3 runs 17 residues. V lost 0 bases and J lost 0; bases outside the gene matches: 1. CDR3 bases: TGTGCCAGCAGCTTGGCGGGACTAGCGGGGGGCTCCTACGAGCAGTACTTC. Its translation is CASSLAGLAGGSYEQYF. Full variable domain (remainder filled in from reference TRBV5-4 and TRBJ2-7): ETGVTQSPTHLIKTRGQQVTLRCSSQSGHNTVSWYQQALGQGPQFIFQYYREEENGRGNFPPRFSGLQFPNYSSELNVNALELDDSALYLCASSLAGLAGGSYEQYFGPGTRLTVT.

The chain recombines TRBV6-4 with TRBJ2-5; D remains ambiguous. In germline, CDR1 is MRHNA, CDR2 SNTAGT. V lost 3 bases, J lost 0 bases, and 11 bases lay in between. The CDR3 consists of 15 residues. For the CDR3, the DNA is TGTGCCAGCAGTGATCCTCACAGAAACCAAGAGACCCAGTACTTC. Translating it yields CASSDPHRNQETQYF.

The CDR3 sequence: CASSSSGDGGYTF. CDR3 bases: TGTGCCAGCAGTTCGTCCGGGGACGGAGGCTACACCTTC. The rearrangement links TRBV12-3 or TRBV12-4 to TRBJ1-2, with a possible D match to TRBD1 (5 bases). This CDR3 comprises 13 residues. V was cut by 4 bases and J by 8 bases, with 14 bases left in between.

V and J are TRBV7-9 and TRBJ2-7, with 9 positions matching TRBD2. With V trimmed by 2 bases and J by 4 bases, 15 bases remained unmatched. Germline V CDR1 and CDR2: SEHNR, FQNEAQ (reference sequence). The CDR3 sequence is 18 residues long. CDR3 region: CASSLSGSGGPAEYEQYF. The CDR3 coding sequence is TGTGCCAGCAGCTTAAGTGGGAGCGGGGGGCCCGCCGAGTACGAGCAGTACTTC.

In its sample, this clone was seen a few times. J is TRBJ2-2 and V is TRBV27; possibly TRBD1 or TRBD2 for D (7 bases each). The CDR3 runs to 14 residues. V was pared by 5 bases and J by 4 bases, with 11 bases between. The V gene's germline CDR1 is MNHEY and CDR2 SMNVEV (reference sequence). CDR3 amino acids: CASSTRGGTGELFF. The CDR3 DNA follows: TGTGCCAGCAGTACCAGGGGGGGCACCGGGGAGCTGTTTTTT.

CDR3 region: CASSLAALGQPQHF. The CDR3 DNA sequence: TGTGCCAGCAGCTTAGCGGCCCTCGGACAGCCCCAGCATTTT. The chain is built from TRBV7-2 and TRBJ1-5; unclear D gene. The CDR3 is 14 amino acids. Germline CDR1 reads SGHTA; CDR2 reads FQGNSA. V was shortened by 0 bases and J by 7 bases, with 10 bases between the two germline ends.

This clone was found many times. The V call is TRBV7-9, the J call TRBJ2-1, with a tentative D call TRBD2 (6 bases). The germline V gene has CDR1 SEHNR and CDR2 FQNEAQ (reference sequence). The V gene lost 1 base and the J gene lost 4 bases, with 11 bases spanning the gap. The CDR3 sequence is 15 residues long. The CDR3, as DNA: TGTGCCAGCAGCTTAGTTTCAGGGAGGTACAATGAGCAGTTCTTC. This gives the protein CASSLVSGRYNEQFF.

The V gene is TRBV2, the J gene TRBJ1-2; D not resolved. Germline V CDR1 and CDR2: SNHLY, FYNNEI. Trimming left V 6 bases short and J 2 bases short, with 19 bases between. This CDR3 contains 16 residues. CDR3 nucleotide sequence: TGTGCCAGCAGCAAAGGAGGAGGCCCTATAAACTATGGCTACACCTTC. Translated, it gives CASSKGGGPINYGYTF.

The genes are TRBV7-9 and TRBJ1-2; 7 nucleotides agree with TRBD1. V was clipped by 0 bases and J by 4 bases; unmatched bases: 5. CDR1 SEHNR and CDR2 FQNEAQ come from the germline V gene (reference sequence). This CDR3 is built from 15 residues. The CDR3 is CASSLARGQTYGYTF. In DNA, the CDR3 is TGTGCCAGCAGCTTAGCGCGGGGACAGACCTATGGCTACACCTTC.

The V call is TRBV4-1, the J call TRBJ2-1, with D uncertain. Germline CDR1 is MGHRA and CDR2 is YSYEKL. V gave up 1 base and J gave up 8 bases, with 15 bases separating them. The CDR3 has 15 amino acids. The CDR3 bases are TGCGCCAGCAGCCAAGCCGGGTCCGGGTACGATGAGCAGTTCTTC. Translated, it gives CASSQAGSGYDEQFF.

The chain employs TRBV5-1 and TRBJ2-5; the D is unclear. V was pared by 1 base and J by 4 bases, with 14 bases between. This CDR3 comprises 15 residues. Germline-derived CDR1 and CDR2 are SGHRS and YFSETQ. CDR3 sequence: CASSLMSFAPETQYF. In DNA, the CDR3 is TGCGCCAGCAGCTTGATGAGTTTCGCCCCAGAGACCCAGTACTTC.

The table lists this clone with a few counts. The junction departs from the called germline gene at one end, perhaps through a read error. V is TRBV5-4 and J is TRBJ2-3; 7 positions match TRBD2. This CDR3 has 14 residues. The germline CDR1 and CDR2 sequences are SGHNT and YYREEE (reference sequence). In nucleotides, the CDR3 is TGTGCCAGCACCTTGGCGGGGGAAGTCGGTACGCAGTATTTT. This sequence encodes CASTLAGEVGTQYF. Based on the CDR3 plus reference TRBV5-4 and TRBJ2-3, the full variable domain is ETGVTQSPTHLIKTRGQQVTLRCSSQSGHNTVSWYQQALGQGPQFIFQYYREEENGRGNFPPRFSGLQFPNYSSELNVNALELDDSALYLCASTLAGEVGTQYFGPGTRLTVL.

V gene TRBV10-3 combines with J gene TRBJ1-3; D gene unclear. CDR3 size: 14 residues. Germline CDR1 reads ENHRY; CDR2 reads SYGVKD. With 9 bases removed from V and 0 bases from J, the gap between germline ends came to 12 bases. This chain's CDR3 is CAMSDGTSGNTIYF. In nucleotides, the CDR3 is TGTGCCATGTCGGACGGAACCTCTGGAAACACCATATATTTT.

This sequence joins TRBV5-1 and TRBJ2-7, with D perhaps TRBD1 (6 bases). Trimming took off 0 bases at V and 4 bases at J, with 17 bases between the two ends. Per the germline V gene, CDR1 is SGHRS and CDR2 is YFSETQ. The CDR3 spans 16 residues. This CDR3 reads CASSLEAGVAYYEQYF. The CDR3 region has the DNA TGCGCCAGCAGCTTGGAGGCAGGGGTGGCCTATTACGAGCAGTACTTC.

This clone has a handful of counts. The V call is TRBV20-1, the J call TRBJ2-7; 9 nucleotides match TRBD2. Germline V CDR1 and CDR2: DFQATT, SNEGSKA (reference sequence). Germline trimming cut 3 bases from V and 6 bases from J; bases unmatched to any gene: 6. CDR3 length: 13 amino acids. CDR3 in DNA: TGCAGTGCTAGTCTTGGCGGGAGGGGCGAGCAGTACTTC. It codes for CSASLGGRGEQYF.

This sequence joins TRBV3-1 (or the pseudogene TRBV3-2) and TRBJ1-3; D remains unclear. The V and J ends lost 4 bases and 0 bases respectively, with 10 bases between them. CDR1 and CDR2 (germline): LGHDT, YNNKEL (reference sequence). The CDR3 totals 15 residues. CDR3 region: CASSPLSNSGNTIYF. CDR3 in DNA: TGTGCCAGCAGCCCCCTCTCGAACTCTGGAAACACCATATATTTT.

V gene TRBV24-1 combines with J gene TRBJ2-1, with TRBD2 matching over 10 bases. CDR1 is KGHDR and CDR2 is SFDVKD in the germline V gene. The CDR3 covers 16 residues. J lost 9 bases, V lost 4 bases, and 11 bases had no gene match. DNA for the CDR3: TGTGCCACCAGTGACTCCGGGACTAGCGTTAGCGGTGAGCAGTTCTTC. Its protein product is CATSDSGTSVSGEQFF.